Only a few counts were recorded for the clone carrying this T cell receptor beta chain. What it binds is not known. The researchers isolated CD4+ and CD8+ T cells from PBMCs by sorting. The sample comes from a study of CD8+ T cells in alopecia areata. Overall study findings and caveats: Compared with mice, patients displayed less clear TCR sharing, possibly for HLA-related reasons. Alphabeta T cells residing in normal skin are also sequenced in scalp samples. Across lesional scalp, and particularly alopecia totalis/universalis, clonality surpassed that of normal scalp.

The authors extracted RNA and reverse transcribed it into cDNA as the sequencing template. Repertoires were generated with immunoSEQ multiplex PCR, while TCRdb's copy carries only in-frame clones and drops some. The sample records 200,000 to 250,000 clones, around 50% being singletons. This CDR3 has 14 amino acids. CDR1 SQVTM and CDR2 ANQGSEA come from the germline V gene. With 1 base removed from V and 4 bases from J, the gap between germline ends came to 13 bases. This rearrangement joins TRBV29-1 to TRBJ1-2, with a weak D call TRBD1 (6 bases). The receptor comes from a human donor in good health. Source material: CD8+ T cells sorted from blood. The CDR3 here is CSVEGGAESYGYTF. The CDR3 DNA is TGCAGCGTTGAAGGGGGGGCTGAGAGCTATGGCTACACCTTC.